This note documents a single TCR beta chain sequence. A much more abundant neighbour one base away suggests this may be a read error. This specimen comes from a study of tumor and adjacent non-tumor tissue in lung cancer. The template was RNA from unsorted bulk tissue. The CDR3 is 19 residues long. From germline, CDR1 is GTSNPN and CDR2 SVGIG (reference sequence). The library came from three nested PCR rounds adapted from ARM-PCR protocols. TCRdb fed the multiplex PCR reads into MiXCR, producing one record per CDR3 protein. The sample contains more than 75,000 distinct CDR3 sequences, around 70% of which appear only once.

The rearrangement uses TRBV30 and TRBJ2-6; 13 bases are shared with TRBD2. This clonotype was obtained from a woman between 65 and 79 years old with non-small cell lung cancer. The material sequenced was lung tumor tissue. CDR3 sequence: CAWSVRLAGGISGANALTF. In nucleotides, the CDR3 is TGTGCCTGGAGTGTACGACTAGCGGGAGGCATCTCTGGGGCCAACGCCCTGACTTTC.